The 24 T cell receptor beta chains reported below all come from one sample, sequenced in a study of T cells in Graves' hyperthyroidism and ophthalmopathy. Amplification of TCR beta CDR3 regions used RNA as the template. The HTBI set primed first-round TCR CDR3 RT-PCR. MiXCR, run by TCRdb on the multiplex PCR reads, gives a single entry per CDR3 protein. The table lists about 720,000 distinct CDR3 sequences, 18% of them singletons. The material sequenced was blood. The receptors derive from a woman aged 45-65 years with Graves' hyperthyroidism that later progressed to Graves' ophthalmopathy.

J is TRBJ1-1 and V is TRBV9, with D possibly TRBD1 on 6 matching bases. This CDR3 region has 16 residues. Germline CDR1 and CDR2: SGDLS and YYNGEE. V dropped 0 bases and J dropped 7 bases, with 19 bases sitting between them. CDR3 nucleotide sequence: TGTGCCAGCAGCGTAGCTCTGGCGGGGGCGCCGGATGAAGCTTTCTTT. Protein: CASSVALAGAPDEAFF.

This clonotype occurred a few times. The CDR3 protein is CASSLDLGQTSYNEQFF. The CDR3 bases are TGTGCCAGCAGCTTAGATTTGGGACAGACCTCCTACAATGAGCAGTTCTTC. The chain links TRBV11-2 to TRBJ2-1, with 7 bases that match TRBD1. The CDR3 is 17 residues long. J lost 0 bases, V lost 0 bases, and 5 bases had no gene match. Germline assignment: CDR1 SGHAT and CDR2 FQNNGV.

The chain uses TRBV29-1 and TRBJ2-5, with D maybe TRBD2 (5 bases). The CDR3 runs 12 residues. With 7 bases removed from V and 4 bases from J, the gap between germline ends came to 13 bases. Per the germline V gene, CDR1 is SQVTM and CDR2 is ANQGSEA. The CDR3 DNA is TGCAGCGGAAGGAGGTCGGGAGAGACCCAGTACTTC. This translates into CSGRRSGETQYF.

V usage is TRBV27 and J usage is TRBJ1-1; D not resolved. V gave up 0 bases and J gave up 3 bases, with 11 bases separating them. This CDR3 has 15 residues. Per the germline V gene, CDR1 is MNHEY and CDR2 is SMNVEV (reference sequence). The CDR3 region has the DNA TGTGCCAGCAGTTTATCGGAATCGGAATACACTGAAGCTTTCTTT. This translates into CASSLSESEYTEAFF.

This clonotype was counted at least ten times. The rearrangement links TRBV3-1 to TRBJ2-1; 9 bases line up with TRBD2. Germline CDR1 reads LGHDT; CDR2 reads YNNKEL (reference sequence). The CDR3 loop spans 17 amino acids. The junction had 8 bases not matched to a gene; V was cut back by 1 base and J by 4 bases. CDR3 in DNA: TGTGCCAGCAGCCAAGTAGGAGGAGCGGGGGGTTACAATGAGCAGTTCTTC. Amino acid sequence: CASSQVGGAGGYNEQFF.

V and J are TRBV29-1 and TRBJ1-1; D is ambiguous. Trimming took 5 bases from V and 5 from J, leaving 12 bases between them. Germline-derived CDR1 and CDR2 are SQVTM and ANQGSEA. CDR3 length: 12 residues. In DNA, the CDR3 is TGCAGCGTTCGGGCAGGAGGGACTGAAGCTTTCTTT. Translation: CSVRAGGTEAFF.

This clonotype was counted ten times or more. The CDR3 DNA follows: TGTGCCAGCTCTACCGGGGAGACACGCAATCAGCCCCAGCATTTT. Its protein is CASSTGETRNQPQHF. J is TRBJ1-5 and V is TRBV12-3 or TRBV12-4; D call uncertain. V dropped 8 bases and J dropped 2 bases, with 16 bases sitting between them. The CDR3 consists of 15 residues.

V and J are TRBV6-1 and TRBJ2-1; the match to TRBD2 covers 10 bases. This CDR3 comprises 16 residues. Germline CDR1 and CDR2: MNHNS and SASEGT. V dropped 5 bases and J dropped 5; count of bases not matched to a gene: 9. The CDR3 sequence is CASSSPGLAYHNEQFF. CDR3 nucleotide sequence: TGTGCCAGCAGTTCTCCGGGACTAGCGTACCACAATGAGCAGTTCTTC.

This clonotype came up many times. This chain uses TRBV6-2 or TRBV6-3 with TRBJ1-3, with unresolved D. Trimming left V 7 bases short and J 7 bases short, with 8 bases between. This CDR3 contains 11 residues. The germline V gene has CDR1 MNHEY and CDR2 SVGEGT. CDR3 protein: CASTYLNTIYF. The CDR3 bases are TGTGCCAGCACCTACCTGAACACCATATATTTT.

This chain joins TRBV9 and TRBJ2-3; perhaps TRBD2 as D (6 bases). The germline V gene encodes CDR1 SGDLS and CDR2 YYNGEE. This CDR3 has 16 amino acids. V was cut by 4 bases and J by 10 bases, with 25 bases left in between. CDR3 sequence: CASSHELTRPPRPQYF. CDR3 coding DNA: TGTGCCAGCAGCCACGAACTGACTAGGCCACCTCGTCCGCAGTATTTT.

The rearrangement uses TRBV29-1 and TRBJ2-2; D unclear. The CDR3 is made up of 14 amino acids. Germline V lookup: CDR1 SQVTM, CDR2 ANQGSEA. Deletions cut 1 base from V and 1 base from J, with 7 bases between. The CDR3 region is CSVEGGLNTGELFF. The CDR3, as DNA: TGCAGCGTTGAAGGGGGATTGAACACCGGGGAGCTGTTTTTT.

This clonotype has ten or more counts. The chain links TRBV2 to TRBJ1-4; no reliable D call. Germline CDR1 SNHLY, CDR2 FYNNEI. The CDR3 is 15 residues long. The V end was cut by 2 bases, the J end by 4 bases, with 11 bases between. The CDR3 protein is CASSERRPVNEKLFF. The CDR3 DNA sequence: TGTGCCAGCAGTGAACGGCGGCCAGTTAATGAAAAACTGTTTTTT.

This clonotype was recorded at least ten times. The V gene is TRBV20-1, the J gene TRBJ2-1; unclear D gene. Trimming shortened V by 2 bases and J by 7 bases, and 9 bases separated the two germline ends. The CDR3 is 12 residues long. Per germline, CDR1 DFQATT and CDR2 SNEGSKA (reference sequence). CDR3 protein: CSARTLRNEQFF. CDR3 nucleotides: TGCAGTGCTAGAACCCTTAGGAATGAGCAGTTCTTC.

This chain joins TRBV20-1 and TRBJ1-1; D is possibly TRBD1 (5 bases). Germline CDR1 reads DFQATT; CDR2 reads SNEGSKA (reference sequence). V was pared by 5 bases and J by 4 bases, with 23 bases between. The CDR3 is 16 residues long. This CDR3 reads CSAGTEGTPHGTEAFF. CDR3 coding DNA: TGCAGTGCTGGCACAGAAGGGACCCCTCACGGCACTGAAGCTTTCTTT.

This clonotype was observed a few times. The chain links TRBV20-1 to TRBJ1-6, with a weak D call TRBD1 (5 bases). CDR3 length equals 15 residues. Trimming pared 6 bases from V and 7 bases from J, leaving 19 bases between. CDR1 and CDR2 from the germline V gene are DFQATT and SNEGSKA (reference sequence). As DNA, the CDR3 is TGCAGTGCCTCCGTTCAGGGATATAGGAATTCACCCCTCCACTTT. Protein sequence: CSASVQGYRNSPLHF.

This clonotype was recorded a few times. The rearrangement links TRBV18 to TRBJ1-4, with D perhaps matching TRBD1 (6 bases). This CDR3 has 15 residues. The germline V gene encodes CDR1 KGHSH and CDR2 LQKENI. The V end was cut by 0 bases, the J end by 8 bases, with 13 bases between. This CDR3 reads CASSPPRAGDEKLFF. In DNA form, the CDR3 reads TGTGCCAGCTCACCACCCAGAGCAGGGGACGAAAAACTGTTTTTT.

This clonotype occurred many times. V is TRBV6-1 and J is TRBJ2-7; the D call may be TRBD1 or TRBD2 (6 bases each). Trimming took off 10 bases at V and 4 bases at J, with 17 bases between the two ends. Germline assignment: CDR1 MNHNS and CDR2 SASEGT. This CDR3 has 13 residues. The CDR3 region is CATNRDGRYEQYF. CDR3 in DNA: TGTGCCACCAACAGGGACGGGAGATACGAGCAGTACTTC.

In DNA, the CDR3 is TGTGCCAGCAGCCCCCGCGGACAGCTCCTCCACAATGAGCAGTTCTTC. Amino acids: CASSPRGQLLHNEQFF. The J gene is TRBJ2-1, the V gene TRBV4-2; D may be TRBD1 (6 bases). V was cut by 4 bases and J by 5 bases, with 18 bases left in between. Germline V lookup: CDR1 LGHNA, CDR2 YNFKEQ. The CDR3 runs to 16 residues.

This clonotype was detected only a few times. The rearrangement joins TRBV7-9 to TRBJ2-3, with 12 bases identical to TRBD2. Per the germline V gene, CDR1 is SEHNR and CDR2 is FQNEAQ (reference sequence). The CDR3 covers 15 residues. V lost 5 bases and J lost 7; bases outside the gene matches: 7. In DNA form, the CDR3 reads TGTGCCAGCAGCCGGACTAGCGGGGATCAGAATACGCAGTATTTT. Translating it yields CASSRTSGDQNTQYF.

V is TRBV18 and J is TRBJ2-3; 10 positions agree with TRBD2. The CDR3 is 15 residues long. CDR1 KGHSH and CDR2 LQKENI come from the germline V gene. The junction had 1 base not matched to a gene; V was cut back by 1 base and J by 3 bases. As DNA, the CDR3 is TGTGCCAGCTCACCACGAGCGGGGGGGACAGATACGCAGTATTTT. Translated: CASSPRAGGTDTQYF.

This clonotype was observed many times. The V gene is TRBV11-2, the J gene TRBJ1-1; D ambiguous. The germline V gene encodes CDR1 SGHAT and CDR2 FQNNGV. V lost 7 bases and J 1 base, leaving 10 bases between the germline ends. CDR3 length: 13 amino acids. The chain's CDR3 is CASTQQKNTEAFF. The CDR3 nucleotides are TGTGCCAGCACACAACAGAAGAACACTGAAGCTTTCTTT.

This clonotype was seen at least ten times. The chain uses TRBV18 and TRBJ1-2; D may be TRBD1 (6 bases). Trimming removed 0 bases from V and 8 bases from J, with 13 bases in between. Germline CDR1 reads KGHSH; CDR2 reads LQKENI. CDR3 length equals 14 residues. The CDR3 loop reads CASSPPYGGLGYTF. The CDR3 DNA follows: TGTGCCAGCTCACCACCGTACGGGGGCCTCGGCTACACCTTC.

This clonotype was recorded at least ten times. The chain carries TRBV18 and TRBJ2-3, with TRBD2 matching 8 bases. Looked up from germline, CDR1 is KGHSH and CDR2 is LQKENI. The junction had 12 bases not matched to a gene; V was cut back by 4 bases and J by 0 bases. CDR3 length equals 18 residues. CDR3 sequence reads: CASSLGLAYRSSTDTQYF. The CDR3 DNA reads as TGTGCCAGCTCACTCGGACTAGCCTACAGGTCTAGCACAGATACGCAGTATTTT. The full variable domain, in which reference TRBV18 and TRBJ2-3 provide the parts outside the CDR3, is NAGVMQNPRHLVRRRGQEARLRCSPMKGHSHVYWYRQLPEEGLKFMVYLQKENIIDESGMPKERFSAEFPKEGPSILRIQQVVRGDSAAYFCASSLGLAYRSSTDTQYFGPGTRLTVL.

This clonotype was detected a few times. The chain is built from TRBV27 and TRBJ1-1, with a possible D match to TRBD1 (5 bases). The CDR3 runs to 15 residues. The germline gives CDR1 MNHEY, CDR2 SMNVEV (reference sequence). V lost 6 bases and J 2 bases, leaving 16 bases between the germline ends. This CDR3 is CASSPPLRGNTEAFF. CDR3 nucleotide sequence: TGTGCCAGCAGCCCACCTCTGAGGGGAAACACTGAAGCTTTCTTT.